This is a list of T cell receptor beta chains from one sample in a study of cytomegalovirus exposure and HLA in healthy donors. Repertoires were generated with immunoSEQ multiplex PCR, while TCRdb's copy carries only in-frame clones and drops some. This table lists 60,000 to 75,000 clones. The sample consisted of PBMCs. Every receptor here comes from a woman aged 25 to 39 in good health and CMV-seronegative. CDR3s include the opening cysteine and the closing phenylalanine or tryptophan. D genes are given only for firm matches.

j_call	v_call	d_call	cdr3_aa	cdr3_nt
TRBJ2-4	TRBV27	NA	CASSLQGAKNIQYF	TGTGCCAGCAGTTTACAGGGAGCCAAAAACATTCAGTACTTC
TRBJ1-2	TRBV6-5	NA	CASSYEQGYGYTF	TGTGCCAGCAGTTACGAACAGGGCTATGGCTACACCTTC
TRBJ1-5	TRBV28	TRBD1	CASSSGQGGSYNQPQHF	TGTGCCAGCAGTTCCGGACAGGGGGGGAGTTATAATCAGCCCCAGCATTTT
TRBJ2-7	TRBV6-1	NA	CASKITGNGEQYF	TGTGCCAGCAAAATCACAGGGAACGGAGAGCAGTACTTC
TRBJ1-2	TRBV28	TRBD1	CASSSGQGNYGYTF	TGTGCCAGCAGTTCCGGACAGGGGAACTATGGCTACACCTTC
TRBJ1-1	TRBV25-1	TRBD1	CASSEGYGTVNTEAFF	TGTGCCAGCAGTGAGGGATACGGGACAGTGAACACTGAAGCTTTCTTT
TRBJ1-2	TRBV29-1	NA	CSVETASYTF	TGCAGCGTTGAGACAGCCAGCTACACCTTC
TRBJ1-4	TRBV5-1	TRBD1	CASRGQTSNEKLFF	TGCGCCAGCAGGGGACAGACTTCTAATGAAAAACTGTTTTTT
TRBJ1-1	TRBV30	NA	CAWSAWTPNTEAFF	TGTGCCTGGAGTGCATGGACACCGAACACTGAAGCTTTCTTT
TRBJ1-5	TRBV6-5	NA	CASSYNAGGLGQPQHF	TGTGCCAGCAGTTATAATGCCGGGGGGCTCGGGCAGCCCCAGCATTTT
TRBJ1-1	TRBV29-1	NA	CSVDNRGTEAFF	TGCAGCGTTGACAATCGGGGGACTGAAGCTTTCTTT
TRBJ2-7	TRBV29-1	TRBD2	CSVTTSGRLYF	TGCAGCGTGACGACTAGCGGGAGACTGTACTTC
TRBJ1-1	TRBV30	NA	CAWSPPGWGEAFF	TGTGCCTGGAGTCCCCCGGGGTGGGGTGAAGCTTTCTTT
TRBJ2-1	TRBV5-4	TRBD2	CASSRPLSGGYNKQFF	TGTGCCAGCAGCCGCCCCCTTAGCGGGGGGTACAATAAGCAGTTCTTC
TRBJ1-4	TRBV7-6	NA	CASSLRGAAVGEKLFF	TGTGCCAGCAGCTTACGTGGGGCGGCCGTGGGTGAAAAACTGTTTTTT
TRBJ1-5	TRBV18	TRBD1	CASSPGQSQPQHF	TGTGCCAGCTCGCCGGGACAGTCTCAGCCCCAGCATTTT
TRBJ1-2	TRBV9	NA	CASRSRVDYGYTF	TGTGCCAGCAGGTCGCGGGTGGACTATGGCTACACCTTC
TRBJ2-1	TRBV7-6	TRBD1	CASSWTGAGDEQFF	TGTGCCAGCAGTTGGACAGGCGCCGGAGATGAGCAGTTCTTC
TRBJ2-7	TRBV4-3	TRBD2	CASSQAPGTSSYEQYF	TGCGCCAGCAGCCAAGCACCGGGGACTAGCTCCTACGAGCAGTACTTC
TRBJ2-6	TRBV19	NA	CASSIAGGSTLRSGANVLTF	TGTGCCAGTAGTATAGCCGGAGGGTCGACCCTTCGCTCTGGGGCCAACGTCCTGACTTTC
TRBJ2-1	TRBV6-5	TRBD1	CASSSTGTGSYNEQFF	TGTGCCAGCAGTTCAACCGGGACAGGCTCCTACAATGAGCAGTTCTTC
TRBJ2-7	TRBV30	TRBD2	CAWSSSGRFYEQYF	TGTGCCTGGTCCTCTAGCGGGAGGTTCTACGAGCAGTACTTC
TRBJ1-1	TRBV18	NA	CASSPPQKLAEAFF	TGTGCCAGCTCACCACCGCAAAAACTCGCTGAAGCTTTCTTT
TRBJ1-5	TRBV5-5	NA	CASSLTGNNQPQHF	TGTGCCAGCAGCTTGACAGGAAACAATCAGCCCCAGCATTTT
TRBJ1-1	TRBV9	NA	CASSPYGENTEAFF	TGTGCCAGCAGCCCCTATGGAGAGAACACTGAAGCTTTCTTT
TRBJ2-4	TRBV5-1	TRBD1	CASSLDQGANIQYF	TGCGCCAGCAGCTTGGATCAGGGGGCAAACATTCAGTACTTC
TRBJ2-1	TRBV5-4	NA	CASSFLEGDEQFF	TGTGCCAGCAGCTTCCTCGAGGGCGATGAGCAGTTCTTC
TRBJ2-5	TRBV25-1	TRBD2	CASSERRTSGDQETQYF	TGTGCCAGCAGTGAACGTCGGACTAGCGGAGACCAAGAGACCCAGTACTTC
TRBJ2-7	TRBV4-1	NA	CASSQAGGFYEQYF	TGCGCCAGCAGCCAAGCGGGGGGCTTCTACGAGCAGTACTTC
TRBJ1-2	TRBV2	TRBD1	CASMSGGASPNYGYTF	TGTGCCAGCATGTCAGGGGGCGCCTCCCCGAACTATGGCTACACCTTC
TRBJ1-6	TRBV28	NA	CASSPRGSSPGNNSPLHF	TGTGCCAGCAGCCCCCGGGGGAGCTCCCCAGGGAATAATTCACCCCTCCACTTT
TRBJ2-5	TRBV7-9	NA	CASSRQVLLQETQYF	TGTGCCAGCAGTCGGCAGGTTCTGCTTCAAGAGACCCAGTACTTC
TRBJ1-6	TRBV30	TRBD1	CAWRPPGTVNSPLHF	TGTGCCTGGAGACCCCCCGGGACAGTTAATTCACCCCTCCACTTT
TRBJ2-1	TRBV9	NA	CASSVGTARNEQFF	TGTGCCAGCAGCGTAGGAACAGCCAGGAATGAGCAGTTCTTC
TRBJ2-5	TRBV7-9	NA	CASSLAWTAQETQYF	TGTGCCAGCAGCTTAGCCTGGACAGCCCAAGAGACCCAGTACTTC
TRBJ1-1	TRBV30	TRBD1	CAWRGQWNTEAFF	TGTGCCTGGAGGGGACAGTGGAACACTGAAGCTTTCTTT
TRBJ2-7	TRBV5-6	TRBD2	CASSLGGRGDSYEQYF	TGTGCCAGCAGCTTGGGAGGGCGGGGGGACTCCTACGAGCAGTACTTC
TRBJ2-7	TRBV6-1	TRBD1	CASSAEPGQTYEQYF	TGTGCCAGCAGTGCCGAACCGGGACAGACCTACGAGCAGTACTTC
TRBJ1-2	TRBV7-9	NA	CATGVPNYGYTF	TGTGCCACAGGGGTCCCTAACTATGGCTACACCTTC
TRBJ2-1	TRBV5-1	NA	CASSLQGEGVNEQFF	TGCGCCAGCAGCTTACAGGGTGAGGGCGTCAATGAGCAGTTCTTC
TRBJ2-1	TRBV29-1	TRBD2	CSVEDSVLAGYNEQFF	TGCAGCGTTGAAGATTCGGTGCTAGCGGGATACAATGAGCAGTTCTTC
TRBJ2-7	TRBV28	TRBD2	CASSLAGGPYEQYF	TGTGCCAGCAGTTTAGCGGGAGGACCCTACGAGCAGTACTTC
TRBJ2-7	TRBV30	TRBD2	CAWSSGSFPYEQYF	TGTGCCTGGAGTAGCGGGAGCTTCCCCTACGAGCAGTACTTC
TRBJ2-1	TRBV18	TRBD2	CASTGLAADNEQFF	TGTGCCAGCACCGGACTAGCGGCCGACAATGAGCAGTTCTTC